This T cell receptor (beta chain) was identified in a study of T-cell reconstitution after alpha-beta-depleted transplantation in children. Findings of the study overall: Where alpha-beta T cells came from about two months after transplant was reportedly several hundred expanded graft clones. At one year after transplant, newly produced T cells mostly accounted for T-cell counts and diversity.

As it was prepared, the TCRbeta library received unique molecular identifiers. One entry per CDR3 protein, called by TCRdb with MiXCR from the PCR reads. The top ten hold approximately 4.5% of the sample, which has 700,000 to 950,000 distinct CDR3 sequences, approximately 15% seen once. V dropped 5 bases and J dropped 1; count of bases not matched to a gene: 7. Germline V gene lookup returns CDR1 DFQATT and CDR2 SNEGSKA (reference sequence). This CDR3 region has 15 residues. Points on this clonotype: What it binds is unknown.

The chain recombines TRBV20-1 with TRBJ2-2, with TRBD1 matching 7 bases. This receptor was obtained from a male patient younger than 18 who had a stem cell transplant for acute lymphoblastic leukemia, so the T cells may come from the graft donor. The sequenced sample was PBMCs, mostly from graft donor cells, obtained 360 days after TCRalphabeta/CD19-depleted stem cell transplant. For the CDR3, the DNA is TGCAGTGCTTTCGGACAGGACTTGAACACCGGGGAGCTGTTTTTT. It is translated as CSAFGQDLNTGELFF.